What follows are 17 T cell receptor beta chains derived from one specimen sequenced in a study of cytomegalovirus exposure and HLA in healthy donors (dated by TCRdb to 2015 to 2018). Library construction relied on the immunoSEQ multiplex PCR assay. For the multiplex PCR, a mixture combining 60 forward primers for TCR Vbeta segments and 13 reverse primers for TCR Jbeta segments was used. Drawn from immuneACCESS, this table holds only the in-frame rearrangements with V and J called that TCRdb kept. Clones are partly lost; checked studies trace under half to an unresolved V gene and leave the rest unexplained. The sample table contains about 160,000 clones; only one count was recorded for approximately 78% of them. The ten largest clones capture approximately 2.4% of the sample. Sequencing was carried out using PBMCs. The source is a male donor in good health and CMV-seronegative.

This chain links TRBV27 with TRBJ2-5, with D perhaps TRBD2 (7 bases). The CDR3 runs 11 residues. Germline V lookup: CDR1 MNHEY, CDR2 SMNVEV (reference sequence). Trimming cost V 7 bases and J 5 bases, with 8 bases left between them. CDR3 sequence reads: CASKGGETQYF. CDR3 bases: TGTGCCAGCAAGGGGGGGGAGACCCAGTACTTC.

This chain links TRBV19 with TRBJ1-1; 9 nucleotides line up with TRBD1. The V gene end was trimmed by 5 bases and the J gene end by 4 bases; junction bases not matched to a gene: 5. This CDR3 has 14 amino acids. Germline V lookup: CDR1 LNHDA, CDR2 SQIVND (reference sequence). The CDR3 loop is CASSRRDRATEAFF. The CDR3, as DNA: TGTGCCAGTAGTCGCCGGGACAGGGCCACTGAAGCTTTCTTT.

The gene calls are TRBV19 and TRBJ1-1; D remains ambiguous. The CDR3 totals 13 residues. Germline V lookup: CDR1 LNHDA, CDR2 SQIVND (reference sequence). The V end was cut by 3 bases, the J end by 2 bases, with 7 bases between. CDR3 protein: CASSIFTNTEAFF. The CDR3 nucleotides read TGTGCCAGTAGTATTTTTACAAACACTGAAGCTTTCTTT.

This chain's CDR3 is CASSLNRGLMEAFF. In nucleotides, the CDR3 is TGTGCCAGCAGCCTAAACAGGGGTTTGATGGAAGCTTTCTTT. The chain is built from TRBV28 and TRBJ1-1, with 7 bases lining up with TRBD1. Germline V gene data show CDR1 as MDHEN and CDR2 as SYDVKM. Trimming at V came to 6 bases and at J to 8 bases, leaving 12 bases not matched to a gene. CDR3 length: 14 amino acids.

V gene TRBV5-4 combines with J gene TRBJ2-3; 7 positions match TRBD1. CDR1 SGHNT and CDR2 YYREEE come from the germline V gene (reference sequence). The CDR3 has 15 residues. V shed 1 base, J shed 3 bases, and the junction held 5 bases outside the gene matches. CDR3 sequence reads: CASSLPGQWTDTQYF. The CDR3 DNA sequence: TGTGCCAGCAGCTTGCCGGGACAGTGGACAGATACGCAGTATTTT. The full variable domain, in which reference TRBV5-4 and TRBJ2-3 provide the parts outside the CDR3, is ETGVTQSPTHLIKTRGQQVTLRCSSQSGHNTVSWYQQALGQGPQFIFQYYREEENGRGNFPPRFSGLQFPNYSSELNVNALELDDSALYLCASSLPGQWTDTQYFGPGTRLTVL.

The V gene is TRBV18, the J gene TRBJ1-2; 7 nucleotides agree with TRBD1. The germline gives CDR1 KGHSH, CDR2 LQKENI. The CDR3 consists of 13 residues. J lost 7 bases, V lost 4 bases, and 6 bases had no gene match. The CDR3 DNA follows: TGTGCCAGCTCACTTACAGGGGATGGTGGCTACACCTTC. Translated, it gives CASSLTGDGGYTF.

The V and J genes are TRBV2 and TRBJ1-6; the D gene is possibly TRBD1 (5 bases). V lost 7 bases, J lost 9 bases, and 22 bases lay in between. The germline V gene has CDR1 SNHLY and CDR2 FYNNEI. CDR3 size: 16 residues. CDR3 DNA: TGTGCCAGCATGAGGACCGGGGGAAATTCCGGTTCACCCCTCCACTTT. Encoded protein: CASMRTGGNSGSPLHF.

In this sample, this clone turned up once. The chain uses TRBV19 and TRBJ2-7; the D gene is possibly TRBD1 (5 bases). In germline, CDR1 is LNHDA, CDR2 SQIVND (reference sequence). The CDR3 is made up of 13 amino acids. Trimming removed 4 bases at V and 7 bases at J, with 14 bases between. The DNA for the CDR3 is TGTGCCAGTAGTAGCCCGACAGTTCGGGAGCAGTACTTC. Translated, it gives CASSSPTVREQYF. Filled out from reference TRBV19 and TRBJ2-7, the complete variable domain reads DGGITQSPKYLFRKEGQNVTLSCEQNLNHDAMYWYRQDPGQGLRLIYYSQIVNDFQKGDIAEGYSVSREKKESFPLTVTSAQKNPTAFYLCASSSPTVREQYFGPGTRLTVT.

The chain joins TRBV4-3 to TRBJ2-2; TRBD2 aligns across 8 bases. This CDR3 has 12 residues. Trimming at V came to 8 bases and at J to 5 bases, leaving 1 base not matched to a gene. Germline V gene sequence: CDR1 LGHNA, CDR2 YSLEER. CDR3 nucleotide sequence: TGCGCCAGCCGCGGGGGGACCGGGGAGCTGTTTTTT. It translates to CASRGGTGELFF.

The V call is TRBV2, the J call TRBJ1-5, with D tentatively TRBD1 (6 bases). This CDR3 comprises 13 residues. Germline lookup yields CDR1 SNHLY and CDR2 FYNNEI. Between the trimmed V and J ends, which lost 7 bases and 1 base, there was a span of 8 bases. Here the CDR3 reads CASMDRSNQPQHF. DNA for the CDR3: TGTGCCAGCATGGACAGAAGCAATCAGCCCCAGCATTTT.

This clone was detected only once. This chain links TRBV2 with TRBJ2-3, with TRBD2 matching 11 bases. Germline lookup yields CDR1 SNHLY and CDR2 FYNNEI. The CDR3 runs to 18 residues. V lost 0 bases and J lost 5; bases outside the gene matches: 10. The CDR3 loop reads CASSEAGSGRARLDTQYF. CDR3 sequence (DNA): TGTGCCAGCAGTGAAGCTGGTAGCGGGAGGGCCAGGTTAGATACGCAGTATTTT.

The genes are TRBV5-6 and TRBJ2-5, with 7 bases that match TRBD2. Germline lookup yields CDR1 SGHDT and CDR2 YYEEEE. This CDR3 has 16 residues. Germline trimming cut 3 bases from V and 2 bases from J; bases unmatched to any gene: 10. DNA for the CDR3: TGTGCCAGCAGCTCCACCGGCGGGGGTAGGCAAGAGACCCAGTACTTC. Translated, it gives CASSSTGGGRQETQYF.

The chain has TRBV28 and TRBJ2-7, with 7 bases that match TRBD1. V lost 3 bases to trimming and J lost 4 bases; unmatched junction nucleotides: 6. This CDR3 has 14 amino acids. Germline V gene data show CDR1 as MDHEN and CDR2 as SYDVKM. In DNA, the CDR3 is TGTGCCAGCAGTTTGGGAAGGGGGCCTTACGAGCAGTACTTC. This translates into CASSLGRGPYEQYF.

The chain combines TRBV5-1 with TRBJ1-1; no definite D call. The CDR3 extends over 14 amino acids. The V gene's germline CDR1 is SGHRS and CDR2 YFSETQ. V was cut by 0 bases and J by 0 bases, with 6 bases left in between. CDR3 bases: TGCGCCAGCAGCTTGGTCCCCATGAACACTGAAGCTTTCTTT. Encoded protein: CASSLVPMNTEAFF. The entire variable domain, with the rest obtained from reference TRBV5-1 and TRBJ1-1, is as follows: KAGVTQTPRYLIKTRGQQVTLSCSPISGHRSVSWYQQTPGQGLQFLFEYFSETQRNKGNFPGRFSGRQFSNSRSEMNVSTLELGDSALYLCASSLVPMNTEAFFGQGTRLTVV.

This clone was picked up a small number of times. This chain joins TRBV18 and TRBJ2-6; no reliable D call. Trimming took 6 bases from V and 1 from J, leaving 13 bases between them. Germline assignment: CDR1 KGHSH and CDR2 LQKENI. This CDR3 has 16 residues. The CDR3 DNA sequence: TGTGCCAGCTCCCCCAGACTTGAATCTGGGGCCAACGTCCTGACTTTC. Its translation: CASSPRLESGANVLTF.

As regards this clone: Other DNA sequences from this sample encode an identical CDR3 as well. The rearrangement links TRBV10-3 to TRBJ2-7; TRBD1 agrees at 9 bases. The CDR3 loop spans 15 amino acids. Germline assignment: CDR1 ENHRY and CDR2 SYGVKD. With 3 bases clipped from V and 1 base from J, the junction kept 4 bases outside the gene matches. CDR3: CAISEPGQGSYEQYF. DNA of the CDR3: TGTGCCATCAGTGAACCGGGACAGGGATCCTACGAGCAGTACTTC.

This clone showed up just once. The chain has TRBV6-6 and TRBJ2-3; 7 nucleotides line up with TRBD1. There are 11 residues in the CDR3. Trimming at V came to 6 bases and at J to 6 bases, leaving 0 bases not matched to a gene. Germline V CDR1 and CDR2: MNHNY, SVGAGI (reference sequence). The CDR3 DNA reads as TGTGCCAGCAGGGACAGGGATACGCAGTATTTT. Amino acid sequence: CASRDRDTQYF.